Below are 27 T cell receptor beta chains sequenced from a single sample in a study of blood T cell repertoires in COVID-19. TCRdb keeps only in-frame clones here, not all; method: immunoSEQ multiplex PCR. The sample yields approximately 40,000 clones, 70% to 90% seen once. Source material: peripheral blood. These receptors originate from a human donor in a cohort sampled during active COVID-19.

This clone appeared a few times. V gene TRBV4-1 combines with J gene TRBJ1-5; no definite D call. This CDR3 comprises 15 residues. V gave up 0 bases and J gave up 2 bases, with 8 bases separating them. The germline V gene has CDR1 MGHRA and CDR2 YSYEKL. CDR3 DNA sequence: TGCGCCAGCAGCCAAGATCGAGGGCGCAATCAGCCCCAGCATTTT. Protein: CASSQDRGRNQPQHF.

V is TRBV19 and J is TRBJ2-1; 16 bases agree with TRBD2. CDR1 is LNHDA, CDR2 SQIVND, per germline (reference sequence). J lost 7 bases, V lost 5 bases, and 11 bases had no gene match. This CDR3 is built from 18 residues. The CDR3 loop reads CASSPGLAGGTSWNEQFF. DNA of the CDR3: TGTGCCAGTAGTCCGGGACTAGCGGGGGGGACATCCTGGAATGAGCAGTTCTTC.

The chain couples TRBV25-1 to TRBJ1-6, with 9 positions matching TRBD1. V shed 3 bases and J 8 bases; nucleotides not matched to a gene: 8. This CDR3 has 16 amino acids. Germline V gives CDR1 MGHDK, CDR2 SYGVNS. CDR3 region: CASSDGTGGADSPLHF. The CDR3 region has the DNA TGTGCCAGCAGTGACGGCACAGGGGGCGCAGATTCACCCCTCCACTTT. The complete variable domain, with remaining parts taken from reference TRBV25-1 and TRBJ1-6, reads EADIYQTPRYLVIGTGKKITLECSQTMGHDKMYWYQQDPGMELHLIHYSYGVNSTEKGDLSSESTVSRIRTEHFPLTLESARPSHTSQYLCASSDGTGGADSPLHFGNGTRLTVT.

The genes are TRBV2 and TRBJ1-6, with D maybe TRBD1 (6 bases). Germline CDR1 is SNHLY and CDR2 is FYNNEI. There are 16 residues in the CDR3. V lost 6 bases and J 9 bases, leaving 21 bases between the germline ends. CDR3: CASSLGGQGDGSPLHF. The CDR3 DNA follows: TGTGCCAGCAGCCTGGGGGGGCAGGGTGATGGTTCACCCCTCCACTTT.

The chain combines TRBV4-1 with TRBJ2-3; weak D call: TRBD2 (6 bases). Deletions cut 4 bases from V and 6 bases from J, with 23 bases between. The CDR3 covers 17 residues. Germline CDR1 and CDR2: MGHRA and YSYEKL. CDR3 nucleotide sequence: TGCGCCAGCAGCCCGAGTTTGGGTAGCGGTCCCTCCGATACGCAGTATTTT. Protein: CASSPSLGSGPSDTQYF.

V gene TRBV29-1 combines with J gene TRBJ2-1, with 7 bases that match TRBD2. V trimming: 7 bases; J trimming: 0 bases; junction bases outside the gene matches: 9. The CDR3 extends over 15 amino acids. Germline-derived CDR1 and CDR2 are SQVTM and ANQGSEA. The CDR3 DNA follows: TGCAGCGGAAGATCAGCGGGAAGCTCCTACAATGAGCAGTTCTTC. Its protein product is CSGRSAGSSYNEQFF.

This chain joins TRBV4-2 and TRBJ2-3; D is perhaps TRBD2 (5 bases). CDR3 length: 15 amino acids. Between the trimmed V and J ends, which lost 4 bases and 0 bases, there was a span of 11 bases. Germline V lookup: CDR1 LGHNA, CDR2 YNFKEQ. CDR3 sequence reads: CASSRLSYSTDTQYF. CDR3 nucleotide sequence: TGTGCCAGCAGCCGACTATCCTATAGCACAGATACGCAGTATTTT.

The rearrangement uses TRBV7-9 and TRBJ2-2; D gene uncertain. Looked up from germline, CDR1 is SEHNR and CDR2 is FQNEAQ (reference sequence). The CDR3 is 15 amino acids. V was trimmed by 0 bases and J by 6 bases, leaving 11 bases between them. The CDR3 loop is CASSLAVGLAGELFF. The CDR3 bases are TGTGCCAGCAGCTTAGCCGTCGGGTTGGCCGGGGAGCTGTTTTTT.

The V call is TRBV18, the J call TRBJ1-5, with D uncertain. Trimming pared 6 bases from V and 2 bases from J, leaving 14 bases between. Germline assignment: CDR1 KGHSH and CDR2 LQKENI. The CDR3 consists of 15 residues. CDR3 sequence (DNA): TGTGCCAGCTCCCCGGATCACGGAGGCAATCAGCCCCAGCATTTT. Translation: CASSPDHGGNQPQHF.

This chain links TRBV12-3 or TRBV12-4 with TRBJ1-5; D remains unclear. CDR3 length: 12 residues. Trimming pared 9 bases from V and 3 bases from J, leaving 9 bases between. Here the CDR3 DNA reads TGTGCCAGTTCTCAGGACAATCAGCCCCAGCATTTT. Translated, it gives CASSQDNQPQHF.

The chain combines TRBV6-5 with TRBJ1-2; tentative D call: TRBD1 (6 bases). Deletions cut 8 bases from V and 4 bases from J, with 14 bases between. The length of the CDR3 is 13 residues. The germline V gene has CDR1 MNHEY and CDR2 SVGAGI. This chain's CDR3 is CASPTLGAYGYTF. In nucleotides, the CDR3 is TGTGCCAGCCCCACTCTGGGGGCCTATGGCTACACCTTC.

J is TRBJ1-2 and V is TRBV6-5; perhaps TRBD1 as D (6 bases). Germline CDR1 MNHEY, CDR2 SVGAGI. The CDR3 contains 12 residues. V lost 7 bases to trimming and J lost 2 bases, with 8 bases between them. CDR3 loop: CASKGTNYGYTF. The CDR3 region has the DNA TGTGCCAGCAAGGGGACAAACTATGGCTACACCTTC.

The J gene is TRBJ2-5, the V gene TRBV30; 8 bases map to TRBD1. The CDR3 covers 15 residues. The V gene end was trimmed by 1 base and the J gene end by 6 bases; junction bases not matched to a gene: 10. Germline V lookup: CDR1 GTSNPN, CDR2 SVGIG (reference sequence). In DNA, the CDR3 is TGTGCCTGGAGTGGAGACAGGGGAGGAATAAAGACCCAGTACTTC. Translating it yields CAWSGDRGGIKTQYF.

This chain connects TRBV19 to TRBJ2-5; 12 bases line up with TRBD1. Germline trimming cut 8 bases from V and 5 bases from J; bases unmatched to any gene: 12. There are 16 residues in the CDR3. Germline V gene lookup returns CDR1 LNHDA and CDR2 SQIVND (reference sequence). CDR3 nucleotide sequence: TGTGCCAGTTGCCACGTCCGGGACAGGGGGCTCGAGACCCAGTACTTC. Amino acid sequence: CASCHVRDRGLETQYF.

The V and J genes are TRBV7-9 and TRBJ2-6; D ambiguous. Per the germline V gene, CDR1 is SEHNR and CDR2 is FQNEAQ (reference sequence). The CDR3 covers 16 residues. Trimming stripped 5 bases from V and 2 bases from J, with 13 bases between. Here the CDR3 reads CASSPLSNPGANVLTF. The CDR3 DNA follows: TGTGCCAGCAGCCCCCTCTCTAACCCTGGGGCCAACGTCCTGACTTTC.

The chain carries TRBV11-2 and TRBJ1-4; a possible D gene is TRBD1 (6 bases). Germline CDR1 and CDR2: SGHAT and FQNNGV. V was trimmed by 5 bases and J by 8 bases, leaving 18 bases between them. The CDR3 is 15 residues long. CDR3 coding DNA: TGTGCCAGCAGCCCCCCCGGGGCAAGGGGGGAAAAACTGTTTTTT. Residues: CASSPPGARGEKLFF.

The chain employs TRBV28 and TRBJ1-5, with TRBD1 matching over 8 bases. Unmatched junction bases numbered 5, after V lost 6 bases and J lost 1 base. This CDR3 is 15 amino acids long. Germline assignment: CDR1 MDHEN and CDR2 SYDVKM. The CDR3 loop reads CASRRTGYSNQPQHF. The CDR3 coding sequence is TGTGCCAGCAGACGGACAGGGTACAGCAATCAGCCCCAGCATTTT.

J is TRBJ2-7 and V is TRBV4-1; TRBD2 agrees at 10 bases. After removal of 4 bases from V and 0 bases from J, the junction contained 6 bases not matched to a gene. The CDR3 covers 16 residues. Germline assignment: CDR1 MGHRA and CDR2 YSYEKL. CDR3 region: CASSRTTSGDSYEQYF. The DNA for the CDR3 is TGCGCCAGCAGCCGAACAACTAGCGGGGACTCCTACGAGCAGTACTTC.

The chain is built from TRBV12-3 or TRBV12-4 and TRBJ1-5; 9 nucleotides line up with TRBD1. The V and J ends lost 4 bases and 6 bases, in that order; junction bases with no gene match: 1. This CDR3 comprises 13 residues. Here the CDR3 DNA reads TGTGCCAGCAGTTACAGGGGGCTTCAGCCCCAGCATTTT. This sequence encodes CASSYRGLQPQHF.

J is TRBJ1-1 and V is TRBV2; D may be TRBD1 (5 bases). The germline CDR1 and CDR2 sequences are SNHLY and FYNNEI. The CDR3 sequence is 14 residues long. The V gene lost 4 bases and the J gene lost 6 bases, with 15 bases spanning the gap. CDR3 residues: CASSVYVSGSEAFF. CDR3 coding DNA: TGTGCCAGCAGTGTTTATGTGTCAGGGTCTGAAGCTTTCTTT.

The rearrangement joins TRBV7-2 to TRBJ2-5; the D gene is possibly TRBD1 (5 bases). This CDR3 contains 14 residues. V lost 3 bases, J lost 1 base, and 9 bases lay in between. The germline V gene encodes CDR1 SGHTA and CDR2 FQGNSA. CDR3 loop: CASSFETAQETQYF. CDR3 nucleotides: TGTGCCAGCAGCTTTGAGACAGCCCAAGAGACCCAGTACTTC.

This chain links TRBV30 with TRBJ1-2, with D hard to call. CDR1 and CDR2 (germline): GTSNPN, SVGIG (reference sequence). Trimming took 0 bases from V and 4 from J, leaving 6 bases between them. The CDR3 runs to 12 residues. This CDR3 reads CAWSVPGYGYTF. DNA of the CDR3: TGTGCCTGGAGTGTGCCGGGCTATGGCTACACCTTC.

CDR3 in DNA: TGTGCCAGCAGCTCGGGACTGGAGCAGTACTTC. This gives the protein CASSSGLEQYF. The chain uses TRBV11-2 and TRBJ2-7; TRBD2 is a possible D gene (6 bases). Trimming cost V 4 bases and J 7 bases, with 8 bases left between them. The CDR3 sequence is 11 residues long. Germline loops: CDR1 SGHAT, CDR2 FQNNGV.

The CDR3 protein is CASSTGSTDTQYF. The CDR3 DNA is TGCGCCAGCTCGACGGGTAGCACAGATACGCAGTATTTT. The chain links TRBV5-1 to TRBJ2-3, with no clear D. The CDR3 has 13 amino acids. V was trimmed by 7 bases and J by 0 bases, leaving 9 bases between them. Germline CDR1 SGHRS, CDR2 YFSETQ.

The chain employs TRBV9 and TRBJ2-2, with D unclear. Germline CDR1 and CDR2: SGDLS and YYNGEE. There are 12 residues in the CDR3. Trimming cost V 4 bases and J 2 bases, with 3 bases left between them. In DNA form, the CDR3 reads TGTGCCAGCAGCTTAAACACCGGGGAGCTGTTTTTT. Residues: CASSLNTGELFF.

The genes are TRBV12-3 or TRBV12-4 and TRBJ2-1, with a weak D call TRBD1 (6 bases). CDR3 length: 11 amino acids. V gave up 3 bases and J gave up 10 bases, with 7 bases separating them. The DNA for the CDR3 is TGTGCCAGCAGTTTTGGGACAGAGCAGTTCTTC. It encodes CASSFGTEQFF.

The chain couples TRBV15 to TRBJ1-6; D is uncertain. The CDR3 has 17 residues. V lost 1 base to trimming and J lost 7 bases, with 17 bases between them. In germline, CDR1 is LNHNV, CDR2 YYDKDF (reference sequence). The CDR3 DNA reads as TGTGCCACCAGCAGAGGTGGGCAGAAAACTTTGAATTCACCCCTCCACTTT. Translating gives CATSRGGQKTLNSPLHF.